A single sample is the source of the 23 T cell receptor beta chains below, sequenced in a study of identical twins. From the 5' RACE reads, TCRdb called clonotypes with MiXCR, one entry per CDR3 protein. The sample records hundreds of thousands of distinct CDR3 sequences, approximately 6% being singletons. The sample taken for sequencing was naive T cells sorted from blood. These receptors were taken from a young man in good health.

This clonotype was found a few times. The rearrangement links TRBV12-5 to TRBJ2-1; D possibly corresponds to TRBD2 (5 bases). Between the trimmed V and J ends, which lost 0 bases and 3 bases, there was a span of 9 bases. The CDR3 is 15 amino acids. The germline V gene encodes CDR1 LGHNT and CDR2 FRNRAP. The CDR3 DNA reads TGTGCTAGTGGTTTGGTACCAGCGGTCTACAATGAGCAGTTCTTC. Protein product: CASGLVPAVYNEQFF.

This clonotype was recorded many times. The V call is TRBV28, the J call TRBJ1-4, with 7 bases lining up with TRBD1. The ends lost 5 bases at V and 4 bases at J; junction bases unmatched: 4. This CDR3 is 14 amino acids long. Germline CDR1 is MDHEN and CDR2 is SYDVKM. The chain's CDR3 is CASSPGDSNEKLFF. The CDR3 DNA reads as TGTGCCAGCAGTCCGGGGGACAGTAATGAAAAACTGTTTTTT.

V and J are TRBV7-8 and TRBJ2-3, with 8 positions matching TRBD2. Unmatched junction bases numbered 11, after V lost 3 bases and J lost 3 bases. This CDR3 spans 17 amino acids. Germline CDR1 and CDR2: SGHVS and FQNEAQ. The CDR3, as DNA: TGTGCCAGCAGCTTGGGGGTCGGGAGGGCCCGAACAGATACGCAGTATTTT. Translated, it gives CASSLGVGRARTDTQYF.

This clonotype was detected ten times or more. This sequence joins TRBV30 and TRBJ2-1, with 8 bases matching TRBD2. CDR3 length: 14 residues. With 2 bases clipped from V and 3 bases from J, the junction kept 3 bases outside the gene matches. The V gene's germline CDR1 is GTSNPN and CDR2 SVGIG (reference sequence). The DNA for the CDR3 is TGTGCCTGGAGTACGCTAGCGGGCTACAATGAGCAGTTCTTC. This gives the protein CAWSTLAGYNEQFF.

This clonotype was observed at least ten times. This chain uses TRBV12-3 or TRBV12-4 with TRBJ2-1; 10 positions agree with TRBD2. This CDR3 has 13 amino acids. After removal of 7 bases from V and 10 bases from J, the junction contained 7 bases not matched to a gene. DNA of the CDR3: TGTGCCAGCACCATATCGACTAGCGGGGAGCAGTTCTTC. Translation gives CASTISTSGEQFF.

The chain carries TRBV12-3 or TRBV12-4 and TRBJ1-2; no clear D. Trimming stripped 3 bases from V and 2 bases from J, with 13 bases between. The CDR3 is 15 residues long. The CDR3 loop is CASSLGYRRNYGYTF. DNA for the CDR3: TGTGCCAGCAGTTTGGGCTACCGGAGGAACTATGGCTACACCTTC.

This clonotype was seen repeatedly, ten times or more. The chain carries TRBV12-3 or TRBV12-4 and TRBJ2-1, with TRBD2 as a possible D gene (6 bases). This CDR3 is 15 amino acids long. V lost 3 bases and J lost 7, with 16 bases in between. This CDR3 reads CASSFRESLRNEQFF. For the CDR3, the DNA is TGTGCCAGCAGTTTCCGGGAGAGCTTGAGGAATGAGCAGTTCTTC.

The V call is TRBV11-2, the J call TRBJ1-3, with D tentatively TRBD1 (5 bases). This CDR3 has 16 residues. Trimming took 4 bases from V and 4 from J, leaving 17 bases between them. Looked up from germline, CDR1 is SGHAT and CDR2 is FQNNGV. The chain's CDR3 is CASSSLLGGGGNTIYF. For the CDR3, the DNA is TGTGCCAGCAGCTCGCTCCTGGGGGGAGGGGGAAACACCATATATTTT.

This chain uses TRBV13 with TRBJ2-1; 11 bases match TRBD2. J lost 6 bases, V lost 4 bases, and 5 bases had no gene match. From germline, CDR1 is PRHDT and CDR2 FYEKMQ (reference sequence). The CDR3 spans 15 residues. CDR3 sequence (DNA): TGTGCCAGCAGCTCCTGGGGACTAGCGGCCAATGAGCAGTTCTTC. Encoded protein: CASSSWGLAANEQFF. The variable domain in full, with the rest retrieved from reference TRBV13 and TRBJ2-1, is AAGVIQSPRHLIKEKRETATLKCYPIPRHDTVYWYQQGPGQDPQFLISFYEKMQSDKGSIPDRFSAQQFSDYHSELNMSSLELGDSALYFCASSSWGLAANEQFFGPGTRLTVL.

The sample holds many counts of this clonotype. This chain links TRBV5-1 with TRBJ1-1, with 8 bases fitting TRBD1. With V trimmed by 7 bases and J by 5 bases, 19 bases remained unmatched. This CDR3 spans 17 amino acids. The germline gives CDR1 SGHRS, CDR2 YFSETQ. CDR3 DNA sequence: TGCGCCAGCCGGGCGTATTTGGCAGGGGGCATTGGAACTGAAGCTTTCTTT. Residues: CASRAYLAGGIGTEAFF.

This clonotype has at least ten counts. V and J are TRBV29-1 and TRBJ2-2, with D possibly TRBD2 on 6 matching bases. V lost 5 bases to trimming and J lost 1 base, with 11 bases between them. The CDR3 totals 14 residues. The germline CDR1 and CDR2 sequences are SQVTM and ANQGSEA. CDR3 sequence reads: CSVMGLMNTGELFF. The CDR3 nucleotides read TGCAGCGTTATGGGACTTATGAACACCGGGGAGCTGTTTTTT.

At least ten counts were recorded for this clonotype. CDR3 sequence: CSVVVTGELFF. CDR3 DNA sequence: TGCAGCGTTGTGGTCACCGGGGAGCTGTTTTTT. This sequence joins TRBV29-1 and TRBJ2-2; D remains unclear. Germline lookup yields CDR1 SQVTM and CDR2 ANQGSEA. V was cut by 4 bases and J by 4 bases, with 4 bases left in between. CDR3 length equals 11 residues.

Many counts were recorded for this clonotype. The chain combines TRBV5-1 with TRBJ2-1; 8 bases are a match to TRBD1. V lost 0 bases and J lost 15; bases outside the gene matches: 11. This CDR3 region has 14 residues. CDR1 and CDR2 from the germline V gene are SGHRS and YFSETQ. The CDR3 loop reads CASSLASPDRVTFF. DNA for the CDR3: TGCGCCAGCAGCTTGGCCTCCCCGGACAGGGTGACGTTCTTC. The variable domain in full, with the rest retrieved from reference TRBV5-1 and TRBJ2-1, is KAGVTQTPRYLIKTRGQQVTLSCSPISGHRSVSWYQQTPGQGLQFLFEYFSETQRNKGNFPGRFSGRQFSNSRSEMNVSTLELGDSALYLCASSLASPDRVTFFGPGTRLTVL.

This clonotype was seen a few times. This chain joins TRBV9 and TRBJ2-1, with 8 bases aligning to TRBD2. The CDR3 extends over 16 amino acids. The ends lost 2 bases at V and 3 bases at J; junction bases unmatched: 7. Germline CDR1 reads SGDLS; CDR2 reads YYNGEE. The CDR3 nucleotides read TGTGCCAGCAGCGTCTTGGGTAGCGGGGACTACAATGAGCAGTTCTTC. Translating gives CASSVLGSGDYNEQFF.

This clonotype was recorded at least ten times. The chain has TRBV9 and TRBJ1-3; 9 bases match TRBD1. After removal of 3 bases from V and 0 bases from J, the junction contained 10 bases not matched to a gene. There are 18 residues in the CDR3. In germline, CDR1 is SGDLS, CDR2 YYNGEE. CDR3 sequence: CASSGGYGQGSSGNTIYF. CDR3 in DNA: TGTGCCAGCAGCGGCGGATACGGACAGGGGAGCTCTGGAAACACCATATATTTT.

This clonotype occurred a few times. J is TRBJ2-3 and V is TRBV19; D is uncertain. CDR3 length equals 14 residues. Trimming took off 9 bases at V and 6 bases at J, with 19 bases between the two ends. Per the germline V gene, CDR1 is LNHDA and CDR2 is SQIVND (reference sequence). CDR3: CASGSRSFTDTQYF. CDR3 in DNA: TGTGCCAGCGGAAGTAGAAGTTTTACGGATACGCAGTATTTT.

Many counts were recorded for this clonotype. The chain carries TRBV12-3 or TRBV12-4 and TRBJ1-5; possibly TRBD1 for D (5 bases). The CDR3 has 14 amino acids. Trimming shortened V by 6 bases and J by 4 bases, and 13 bases separated the two germline ends. CDR3: CASRLQGGNQPQHF. The CDR3 DNA follows: TGTGCCAGCAGACTTCAGGGTGGGAATCAGCCCCAGCATTTT.

This clonotype showed up many times. This chain uses TRBV6-5 with TRBJ2-5; D gene uncertain. The CDR3 covers 19 residues. The V and J ends lost 2 bases and 2 bases respectively, with 24 bases between them. CDR1 MNHEY and CDR2 SVGAGI come from the germline V gene. This CDR3 is CASSYRLSEIWVPQETQYF. The CDR3 nucleotides read TGTGCCAGCAGTTACCGACTGAGCGAGATTTGGGTGCCACAAGAGACCCAGTACTTC.

This clonotype came up many times. The rearrangement uses TRBV7-2 and TRBJ2-3, with D possibly called TRBD1 or TRBD2 (6 bases each). V was shortened by 3 bases and J by 4 bases, with 17 bases between the two germline ends. The germline V gene encodes CDR1 SGHTA and CDR2 FQGNSA. The CDR3 loop spans 16 amino acids. CDR3 bases: TGTGCCAGCAGCTTCGGGCAGTTCGGGGGCGCAGATACGCAGTATTTT. Translated, it gives CASSFGQFGGADTQYF.

This clonotype was recorded many times. The J gene is TRBJ2-7, the V gene TRBV12-3 or TRBV12-4, with TRBD2 matching 7 bases. The length of the CDR3 is 12 residues. V trimming: 8 bases; J trimming: 3 bases; junction bases outside the gene matches: 4. The CDR3 region has the DNA TGTGCCAGCTCGGGGGGATTCTACGAGCAGTACGTC. Translating gives CASSGGFYEQYV.

This clonotype was seen many times. The rearrangement uses TRBV11-1 and TRBJ1-6, with TRBD1 matching 7 bases. The V gene end was trimmed by 5 bases and the J gene end by 9 bases; junction bases not matched to a gene: 10. CDR3 size: 15 residues. The germline V gene has CDR1 SGHAT and CDR2 FQDESV (reference sequence). The DNA for the CDR3 is TGTGCCAGCAGCGCACGGGACAGACAGTTTTCACCCCTCCACTTT. Amino acid sequence: CASSARDRQFSPLHF.

This clonotype was counted at least ten times. This sequence joins TRBV25-1 and TRBJ2-3; D is ambiguous. Germline lookup yields CDR1 MGHDK and CDR2 SYGVNS. The CDR3 is 15 amino acids. V was shortened by 2 bases and J by 2 bases, with 11 bases between the two germline ends. Here the CDR3 reads CASSELGSITDTQYF. As DNA, the CDR3 is TGTGCCAGCAGTGAACTGGGAAGTATCACAGATACGCAGTATTTT.

V is TRBV12-3 or TRBV12-4 and J is TRBJ1-2, with D tentatively TRBD1 (6 bases). Trimming stripped 5 bases from V and 4 bases from J, with 17 bases between. CDR3 length: 15 residues. CDR3 DNA: TGTGCCAGCAGTACCAGTGACAGGTCGGGCTATGGCTACACCTTC. This translates into CASSTSDRSGYGYTF.